This TCR beta chain was obtained from a study of OX40 agonist ivuxolimab in advanced cancers. The overall study: The dose-escalation group included hepatocellular carcinoma, melanoma, renal cell carcinoma and head and neck cancer.

The assay was immunoSEQ multiplex PCR, and TCRdb's table has in-frame clones only and misses some. The table has 90,000 or so clones, around 90% seen once. For this clone: Its specificity is unknown.

The CDR3 spans 17 residues. Germline V gene sequence: CDR1 SGHVS, CDR2 FNYEAQ. The V gene end was trimmed by 5 bases and the J gene end by 2 bases; junction bases not matched to a gene: 13. Findings of the study overall: At doses 0.1 to 3.0 mg/kg, CD4+ and CD8+ clones expanded.

V and J are TRBV7-6 and TRBJ2-3, with 7 bases lining up with TRBD1. Here the sequenced sample was CD4+ or CD8+ T cells sorted from blood, taken in a trial of the OX40 agonist ivuxolimab. This TCR was recovered from an adult with an advanced solid tumor such as melanoma, head and neck, liver or kidney cancer. For the CDR3, the DNA is TGTGCCAGCAGCGTTAGACAGGGCAGGGGTGCCACAGATACGCAGTATTTT. The encoded protein is CASSVRQGRGATDTQYF.